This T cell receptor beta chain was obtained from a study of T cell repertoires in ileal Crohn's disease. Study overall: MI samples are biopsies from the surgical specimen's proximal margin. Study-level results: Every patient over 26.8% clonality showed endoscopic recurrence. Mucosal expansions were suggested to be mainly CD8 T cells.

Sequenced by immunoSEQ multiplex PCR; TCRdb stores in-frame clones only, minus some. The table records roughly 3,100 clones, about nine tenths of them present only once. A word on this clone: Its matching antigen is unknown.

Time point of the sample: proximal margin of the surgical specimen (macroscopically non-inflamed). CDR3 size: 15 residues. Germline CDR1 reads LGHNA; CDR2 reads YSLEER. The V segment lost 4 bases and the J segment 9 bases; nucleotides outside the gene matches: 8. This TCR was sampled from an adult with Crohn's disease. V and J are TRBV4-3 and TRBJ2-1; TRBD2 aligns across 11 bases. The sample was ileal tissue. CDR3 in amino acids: CASSPWTSGYGEQFF. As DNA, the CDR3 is TGCGCCAGCAGCCCTTGGACTAGCGGGTATGGTGAGCAGTTCTTC.